The source of this T cell receptor beta chain is a study of beta chain features in type 1 diabetes. Study observations and caveats: Type 1 diabetes patients had moderately but significantly shorter TCRB CDR3s in all four CD4+ subsets.

Blood was collected once per donor into heparin, averaging about 110 mL. Sorted CD4+ subsets: naive, central memory, regulatory, stem cell-like memory (CD45RO/CCR7/CD25/CD127/CD95/CD27 panel). In the case of this clone: Antigen unknown.

All of the isolated RNA was reverse transcribed, so expressed TCRB transcripts were sequenced. Repertoires were generated with immunoSEQ multiplex PCR, while TCRdb's copy carries only in-frame clones and drops some. The sample contains about 640,000 clones, around 11% of which appear only once. The CDR3 is 11 amino acids. V was cut by 8 bases and J by 6 bases, with 7 bases left in between. Germline-derived CDR1 and CDR2 are MNHEY and SMNVEV (reference sequence). This clonotype was sampled from a young man with type 1 diabetes. The V gene is TRBV27, the J gene TRBJ2-2; TRBD2 might be the D (6 bases). The sequenced sample was naive CD4+ T cells from blood. CDR3 coding DNA: TGTGCCAGCGGGGAGGCCGGGGAGCTGTTTTTT. As protein: CASGEAGELFF.